This record concerns one T cell receptor beta chain sequence. The sample belongs to a study of shared clonotypes between healthy human individuals. CDR3 length equals 15 residues. Per the germline V gene, CDR1 is MNHEY and CDR2 is SVGAGI. The trim removed 6 bases at V and 5 bases at J, leaving 7 bases unmatched. Clones were sequenced by immunoSEQ multiplex PCR, and TCRdb holds only the in-frame ones, with some missing. The sample carries over a million clones, approximately 98.5% recorded once. V and J are TRBV6-5 and TRBJ2-2; 9 bases align to TRBD1. Sequencing was done on a sample of naive CD4+ T cells sorted from blood. Subset defined: CD45RA+ positively selected. The clonotype was recovered from a man between 25 and 39 years old in good health. In nucleotides, the CDR3 is TGTGCCAGCAGGGGACCGGGACAGGGAACCGGGGAGCTGTTTTTT. It yields the protein CASRGPGQGTGELFF.